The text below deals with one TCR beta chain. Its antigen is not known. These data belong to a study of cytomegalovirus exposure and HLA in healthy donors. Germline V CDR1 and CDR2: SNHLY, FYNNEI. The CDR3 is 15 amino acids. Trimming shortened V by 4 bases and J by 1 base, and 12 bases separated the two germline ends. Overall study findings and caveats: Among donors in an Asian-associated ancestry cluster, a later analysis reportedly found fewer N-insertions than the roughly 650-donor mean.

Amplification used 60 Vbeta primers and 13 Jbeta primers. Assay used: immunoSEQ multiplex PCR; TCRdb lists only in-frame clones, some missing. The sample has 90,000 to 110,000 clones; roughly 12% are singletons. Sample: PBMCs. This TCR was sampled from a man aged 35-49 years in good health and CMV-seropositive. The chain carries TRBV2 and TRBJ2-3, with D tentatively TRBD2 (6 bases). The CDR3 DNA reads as TGTGCCAGCAGTGCGATGCGACTAGGCACAGATACGCAGTATTTT. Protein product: CASSAMRLGTDTQYF.